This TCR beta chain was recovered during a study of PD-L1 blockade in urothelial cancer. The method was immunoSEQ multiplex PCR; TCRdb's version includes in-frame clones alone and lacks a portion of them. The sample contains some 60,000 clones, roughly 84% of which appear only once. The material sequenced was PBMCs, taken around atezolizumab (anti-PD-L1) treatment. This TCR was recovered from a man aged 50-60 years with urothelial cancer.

As DNA, the CDR3 is TGTGCCACACTGGACAGGGGGCAGGAAAAACTGTTTTTT. Translating gives CATLDRGQEKLFF. The genes are TRBV15 and TRBJ1-4, with TRBD1 identical over 11 bases. Germline lookup yields CDR1 LNHNV and CDR2 YYDKDF (reference sequence). The CDR3 is 13 residues long. The V and J ends lost 9 bases and 8 bases, in that order; junction bases with no gene match: 5.